This T cell receptor beta chain was obtained from a study of CD8+ T cells in alopecia areata. Study context: Severity was scored as percentage of affected scalp area in treated patients. Study-level findings and limits: A large proportion of expanded lesional clones were detected persisting in scalp and blood during tofacitinib. Treatment with tofacitinib significantly lowered scalp clonality and reduced expanded CD8+ clones among the top 100.

Concerning this clone itself: Its specificity is not known.

The CDR3 runs to 13 residues. V lost 0 bases to trimming and J lost 6 bases; unmatched junction nucleotides: 0. Germline CDR1 MNHEY, CDR2 SMNVEV (reference sequence). Extracted from the samples, RNA was reverse transcribed into cDNA to serve as the sequencing template. Here immunoSEQ multiplex PCR was the method, and the copy in TCRdb shows in-frame clones only, minus some. The sample shows 190,000 or so clones, 58% of them seen only once. Regarding treatment: oral pan-JAK inhibitor, 5-10 mg twice daily. Lesional scalp punch biopsies and peripheral blood came from alopecia areata patients. This rearrangement joins TRBV27 to TRBJ1-2, with TRBD1 matching 8 bases. This TCR derives from a human donor with alopecia areata. The specimen comprised CD8+ T cells sorted from blood, sampled at week 24, from a patient treated with tofacitinib. This CDR3 is CASSLSQGDGYTF. CDR3 nucleotides: TGTGCCAGCAGTTTATCACAGGGGGATGGCTACACCTTC.